This T cell receptor beta chain was profiled in a study of graft-versus-host responses after intestinal transplantation. Study results and caveats: Subjects displaying graft-donor T cell macrochimerism possessed elevated graft-versus-host to host-versus-graft clonal ratios inside allografts. Among recipient marrow samples, GvH clones were found; some appeared first in ileum or blood.

CDR3 length equals 17 residues. The trim removed 5 bases at V and 2 bases at J, leaving 10 bases unmatched. Germline CDR1 is MNHEY and CDR2 is SMNVEV (reference sequence). The table lists this clone with a count of one. Its antigen is currently unknown. Clones were sequenced by immunoSEQ multiplex PCR, and TCRdb holds only the in-frame ones, with some missing. Altogether some 120,000 clones are present, approximately 90% being singletons, with the ten largest covering 0.18%. The material was unstimulated CD4+ T cells sorted from spleen or lymph node cells, obtained before intestinal transplant. The rearrangement joins TRBV27 to TRBJ2-3; 10 positions match TRBD2. The receptor was isolated from a human donor who received an intestinal transplant. The CDR3 region is CASSPRLAGEYTDTQYF. The CDR3 DNA sequence: TGTGCCAGCAGTCCACGACTAGCGGGCGAGTACACAGATACGCAGTATTTT.